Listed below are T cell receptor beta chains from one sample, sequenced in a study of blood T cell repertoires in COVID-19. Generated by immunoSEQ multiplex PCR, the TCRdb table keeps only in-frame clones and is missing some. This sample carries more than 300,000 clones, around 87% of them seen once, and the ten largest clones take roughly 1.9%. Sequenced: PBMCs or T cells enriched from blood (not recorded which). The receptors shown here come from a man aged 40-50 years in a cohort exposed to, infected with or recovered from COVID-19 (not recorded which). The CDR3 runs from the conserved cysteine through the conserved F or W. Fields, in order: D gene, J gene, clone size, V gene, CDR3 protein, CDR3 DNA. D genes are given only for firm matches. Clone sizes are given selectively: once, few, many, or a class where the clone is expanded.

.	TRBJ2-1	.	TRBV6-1	CASSEARGTINEQFF	TGTGCCAGCAGTGAAGCCAGAGGGACAATTAATGAGCAGTTCTTC
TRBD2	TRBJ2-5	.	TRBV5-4	CASSLETSGRETQYF	TGTGCCAGCAGCTTGGAGACTAGCGGGAGAGAGACCCAGTACTTC
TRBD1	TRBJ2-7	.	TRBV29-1	CSGGQGTYEQYF	TGCAGCGGCGGACAGGGGACCTACGAGCAGTACTTC
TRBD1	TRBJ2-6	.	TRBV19	CASTIRGSSGANVLTF	TGTGCCAGTACCATCAGGGGGTCCTCCGGGGCCAACGTCCTGACTTTC
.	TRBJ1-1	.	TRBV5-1	CASSQTGNTEAFF	TGCGCCAGCAGTCAGACAGGGAACACTGAAGCTTTCTTT
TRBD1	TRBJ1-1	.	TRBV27	CASSPGQANTEAFF	TGTGCCAGCAGTCCGGGACAGGCGAACACTGAAGCTTTCTTT
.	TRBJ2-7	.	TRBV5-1	CASRFIQGSYEQYF	TGCGCCAGCAGGTTTATACAGGGCTCCTACGAGCAGTACTTC
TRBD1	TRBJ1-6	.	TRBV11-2	CASSLGGRGLRSPLHF	TGTGCCAGCAGCTTAGGGGGCAGGGGGCTGAGATCACCCCTCCACTTT
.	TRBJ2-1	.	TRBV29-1	CSGLDEQFF	TGCAGCGGTCTCGATGAGCAGTTCTTC
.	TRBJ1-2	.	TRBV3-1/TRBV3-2	CASSQGPGTFYGYTF	TGTGCCAGCAGCCAAGGCCCAGGTACTTTCTATGGCTACACCTTC
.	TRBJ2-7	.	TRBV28	CASTYQWSGGAEQYF	TGTGCCAGCACTTACCAATGGTCGGGTGGGGCAGAGCAGTACTTC
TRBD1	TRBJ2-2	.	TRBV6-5	CASRAQGYTGELFF	TGTGCCAGCAGAGCACAGGGGTACACCGGGGAGCTGTTTTTT
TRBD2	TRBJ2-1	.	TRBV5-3	CARSPGTSGFNEQFF	TGTGCCAGAAGCCCCGGGACTAGCGGGTTCAATGAGCAGTTCTTC
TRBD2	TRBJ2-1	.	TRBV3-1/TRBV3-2	CASTALGLAGLDEQFF	TGTGCCAGCACCGCGCTCGGACTAGCGGGATTGGATGAGCAGTTCTTC
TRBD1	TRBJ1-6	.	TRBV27	CASSLGQGYSPLHF	TGTGCCAGCAGTTTAGGACAGGGGTATTCACCCCTCCACTTT
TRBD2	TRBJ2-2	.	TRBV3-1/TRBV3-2	CASSQTLAGGTGELFF	TGTGCCAGCAGCCAGACGCTAGCGGGGGGTACCGGGGAGCTGTTTTTT
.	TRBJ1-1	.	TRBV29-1	CSAAQAPNTEAFF	TGCAGCGCCGCACAGGCACCGAACACTGAAGCTTTCTTT
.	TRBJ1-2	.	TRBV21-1	CASSKGKMGRDYGYTF	TGTGCCAGCAGCAAAGGTAAAATGGGCAGGGATTATGGCTACACCTTC
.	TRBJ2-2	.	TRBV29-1	CSVREAGELFF	TGCAGCGTAAGGGAGGCCGGGGAGCTGTTTTTT
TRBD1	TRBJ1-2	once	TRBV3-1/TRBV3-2	CASSLRGETGGSGGYTF	TGTGCCAGCAGCCTGCGCGGGGAGACAGGGGGTAGCGGCGGCTACACCTTC
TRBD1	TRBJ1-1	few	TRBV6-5	CASRTGTGPTEAFF	TGTGCCAGCAGAACCGGGACAGGGCCCACTGAAGCTTTCTTT
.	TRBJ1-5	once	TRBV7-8	CASSLDQGYSNQPQHF	TGTGCCAGCAGCTTAGATCAGGGCTATAGCAATCAGCCCCAGCATTTT
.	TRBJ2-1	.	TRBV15	CATSREGAGSSYNEQFF	TGTGCCACCAGCAGAGAAGGCGCGGGGAGCTCCTACAATGAGCAGTTCTTC
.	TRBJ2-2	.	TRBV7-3	CASSPQSQGSGELFF	TGTGCCAGCAGCCCACAGAGCCAGGGTTCTGGGGAGCTGTTTTTT
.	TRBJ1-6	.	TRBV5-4	CASSSTGFNSPLHF	TGTGCCAGCAGCAGCACAGGGTTCAATTCACCCCTCCACTTT
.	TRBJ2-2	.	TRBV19	CASSSTRPNTGELFF	TGTGCCAGTAGCTCCACTAGGCCGAACACCGGGGAGCTGTTTTTT
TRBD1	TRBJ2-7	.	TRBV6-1	CASSEIRGIGEQYF	TGTGCCAGCAGTGAAATCAGGGGGATAGGGGAGCAGTACTTC
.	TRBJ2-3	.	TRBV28	CASSLSQGRSDTQYF	TGTGCCAGCAGTTTAAGCCAGGGGCGGTCAGATACGCAGTATTTT
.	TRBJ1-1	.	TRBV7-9	CASSGNLREAFF	TGTGCCAGCAGCGGTAACTTGAGAGAAGCTTTCTTT
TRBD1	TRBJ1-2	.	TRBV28	CASRTGGANYGYTF	TGTGCCAGCAGAACAGGGGGAGCTAACTATGGCTACACCTTC
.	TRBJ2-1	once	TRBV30	CAWSVDSYNEQFF	TGTGCCTGGAGTGTAGACAGCTACAATGAGCAGTTCTTC
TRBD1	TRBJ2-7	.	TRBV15	CATSGQGQGNEQYF	TGTGCCACCAGCGGCCAGGGACAGGGTAACGAGCAGTACTTC
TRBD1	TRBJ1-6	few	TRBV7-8	CASSQDRGRNSPLHF	TGTGCCAGCAGCCAAGACAGGGGGCGGAATTCACCCCTCCACTTT
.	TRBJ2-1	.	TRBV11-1	CASSTGGYNEQFF	TGTGCCAGCAGCACCGGAGGCTACAATGAGCAGTTCTTC
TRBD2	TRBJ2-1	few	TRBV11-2	CASSLAERGSYNEQFF	TGTGCCAGCAGCTTAGCTGAGCGGGGATCCTACAATGAGCAGTTCTTC
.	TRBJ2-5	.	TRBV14	CASSQERAILGETQYF	TGTGCCAGCAGCCAAGAGAGGGCAATCTTAGGAGAGACCCAGTACTTC
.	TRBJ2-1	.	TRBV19	CASSISPLGRSSYNEQFF	TGTGCCAGTAGTATTTCGCCCCTAGGGAGAAGCTCCTACAATGAGCAGTTCTTC
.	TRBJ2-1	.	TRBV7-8	CASSGPSRGADNEQFF	TGTGCCAGCAGCGGACCCTCGCGCGGGGCCGACAATGAGCAGTTCTTC